The present TCR beta chain was sequenced within a study of long-term antiretroviral therapy in people with HIV. Study-level information: Earliest sampling preceded the 2015 immediate-ART recommendation by about a decade.

Sequencing used immunoSEQ v3.0 at survey level. The method was immunoSEQ multiplex PCR; TCRdb's version includes in-frame clones alone and lacks a portion of them. The top ten hold around 3% of the sample, which has more than 35,000 clones, 90% to 95% seen once. Study-wide results and limits: CDR3 lengths in HIV samples spanned a narrower range than controls. Blood obtained between the mid-2000s and the late 2010s may reflect older ART regimens.

For this clone: As yet, its antigen is unknown.

Germline V gives CDR1 SGHRS, CDR2 YFSETQ. The CDR3 is 13 amino acids. Trimming pared 3 bases from V and 2 bases from J, leaving 9 bases between. The chain employs TRBV5-1 and TRBJ2-7; D is unclear. This sample comprised unsorted PBMCs, obtained 3.7 years after starting antiretroviral therapy. The sequence came from a woman aged 50 to 60 with HIV. In DNA form, the CDR3 reads TGCGCCAGCAGCTCTGACACGACCTACGAGCAGTACTTC. Translating gives CASSSDTTYEQYF.